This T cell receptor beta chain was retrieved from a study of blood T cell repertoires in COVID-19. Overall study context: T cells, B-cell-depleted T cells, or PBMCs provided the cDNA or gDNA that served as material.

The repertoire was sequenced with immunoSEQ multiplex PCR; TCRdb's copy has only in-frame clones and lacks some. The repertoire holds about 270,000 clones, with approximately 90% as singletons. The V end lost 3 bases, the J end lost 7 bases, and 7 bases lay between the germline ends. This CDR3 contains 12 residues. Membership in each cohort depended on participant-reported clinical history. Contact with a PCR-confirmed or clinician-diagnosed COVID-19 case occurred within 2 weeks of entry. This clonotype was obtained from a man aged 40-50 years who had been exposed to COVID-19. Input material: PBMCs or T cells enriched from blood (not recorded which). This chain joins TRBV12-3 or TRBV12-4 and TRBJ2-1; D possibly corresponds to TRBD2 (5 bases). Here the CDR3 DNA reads TGTGCCAGCAGTTTTCGGGGAAATGAGCAGTTCTTC. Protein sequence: CASSFRGNEQFF.